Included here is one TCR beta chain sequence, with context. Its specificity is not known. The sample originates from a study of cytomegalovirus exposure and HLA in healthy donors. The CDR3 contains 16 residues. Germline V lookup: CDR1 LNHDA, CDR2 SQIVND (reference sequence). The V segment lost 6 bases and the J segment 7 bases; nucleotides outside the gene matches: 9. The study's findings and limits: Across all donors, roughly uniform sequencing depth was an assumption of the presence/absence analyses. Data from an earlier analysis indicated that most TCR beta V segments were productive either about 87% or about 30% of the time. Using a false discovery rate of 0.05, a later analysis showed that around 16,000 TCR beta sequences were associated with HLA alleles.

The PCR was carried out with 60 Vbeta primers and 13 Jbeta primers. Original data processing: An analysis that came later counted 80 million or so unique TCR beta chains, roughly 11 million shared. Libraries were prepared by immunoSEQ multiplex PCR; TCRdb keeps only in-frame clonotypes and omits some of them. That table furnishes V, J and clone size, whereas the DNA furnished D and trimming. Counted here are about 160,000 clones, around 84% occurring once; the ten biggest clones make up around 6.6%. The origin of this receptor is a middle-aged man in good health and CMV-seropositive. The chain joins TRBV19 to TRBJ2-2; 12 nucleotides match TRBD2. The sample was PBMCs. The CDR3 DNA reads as TGTGCCAGTAGCCTACGACTAGCGGGAGAACGCGGGGAGCTGTTTTTT. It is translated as CASSLRLAGERGELFF.